Listed below are T cell receptor beta chains from one sample, sequenced in a study of blood T cell repertoires in COVID-19. TCRdb keeps only in-frame clones here, not all; method: immunoSEQ multiplex PCR. There are more than 10,000 clones in the sample; 73% occur only once, and over 30% lies in the top ten. Input material: peripheral blood. These receptor sequences come from a human donor in a cohort sampled during active COVID-19. CDR3s include the opening cysteine and the closing phenylalanine or tryptophan. The order of the fields is clone size, D gene, J gene, V gene, CDR3 DNA, CDR3 protein. D genes are given only for firm matches. Rows give clone size only sometimes, using once, few, many, or a class for an expanded clone.

.	TRBD2	TRBJ2-7	TRBV28	TGTGCCAGCAGTTCACCAGCGGGGACGTACGAGCAGTACTTC	CASSSPAGTYEQYF
few	.	TRBJ1-6	TRBV27	TGTGCCAGCAGTTTGGGGAGCTATTCACCCCTCCACTTT	CASSLGSYSPLHF
.	TRBD2	TRBJ2-1	TRBV5-1	TGCGCCAGCAGCTTGGTTCCAGCGGGGTACAATGAGCAGTTCTTC	CASSLVPAGYNEQFF
.	TRBD1	TRBJ2-7	TRBV7-2	TGTGCCAGCAGCTTAGAGGGACAGGGAAACTACGAGCAGTACTTC	CASSLEGQGNYEQYF
.	.	TRBJ2-4	TRBV19	TGTGCCAGTAGTACCACCCGCCGGGGCATTCAGTACTTC	CASSTTRRGIQYF
.	.	TRBJ2-7	TRBV18	TGTGCCAGCTCACCACCGGCTGGCTCCTACGAGCAGTACTTC	CASSPPAGSYEQYF
few	.	TRBJ1-1	TRBV19	TGTGCCAGTAGTAGTGCCAGGGGTACTGAAGCTTTCTTT	CASSSARGTEAFF
once	.	TRBJ2-1	TRBV9	TGTGCCAGCAGCGTAGTGCAGGGGAATAACAATGAGCAGTTCTTC	CASSVVQGNNNEQFF
once	.	TRBJ2-3	TRBV7-9	TGTGCCAGCAGCTTGGGGCCAGATACGCAGTATTTT	CASSLGPDTQYF
.	.	TRBJ1-1	TRBV11-2	TGTGCCAGCAAAATCACCGGGGGGAGGACTGAAGCTTTCTTT	CASKITGGRTEAFF
.	TRBD2	TRBJ2-3	TRBV9	TGTGCCAGCAGCGTAGCTCCTAGCGGGAGCGGCACAGATACGCAGTATTTT	CASSVAPSGSGTDTQYF
.	TRBD2	TRBJ2-1	TRBV5-4	TGTGCCAGCAGCTTGGCCGGAGCGGGAGGTGAGAATGAGCAGTTCTTC	CASSLAGAGGENEQFF
.	TRBD2	TRBJ2-7	TRBV6-1	TGTGCCAGCAGTGATGGGCTAGCGGGGTTCGACGAGCAGTACTTC	CASSDGLAGFDEQYF
.	TRBD1	TRBJ1-3	TRBV6-5	TGTGCCAGCAGCTTGGGACAGGTCTTTGGAAACACCATATATTTT	CASSLGQVFGNTIYF
.	TRBD1	TRBJ2-7	TRBV5-1	TGCGCCAGCAGATGGACAGGGGGCTACGAGCAGTACTTC	CASRWTGGYEQYF
.	TRBD1	TRBJ2-7	TRBV3-1/TRBV3-2	TGTGCCAGCAGCCGTGGACAGGGGGCGATTCACTACGAGCAGTACTTC	CASSRGQGAIHYEQYF
.	TRBD2	TRBJ2-7	TRBV18	TGTGCCAGCTCACCACGGGGAGCGGGGCCCCACGAGCAGTACTTC	CASSPRGAGPHEQYF
once	.	TRBJ1-1	TRBV7-9	TGTGCCAGCAGCCCCTCGAGCGGAAGGAACACTGAAGCTTTCTTT	CASSPSSGRNTEAFF
.	TRBD2	TRBJ2-3	TRBV7-2	TGTGCCAGCAGCTTCGGGGGGTCGGCAGATACGCAGTATTTT	CASSFGGSADTQYF
.	TRBD1	TRBJ1-6	TRBV25-1	TGTGCCAGCAGTTTTCGGGGACAGGCTGGTAATTCACCCCTCCACTTT	CASSFRGQAGNSPLHF
.	TRBD2	TRBJ2-1	TRBV5-1	TGCGCCAGCAGCCGTCTGGCGGGAGTAAATGAGCAGTTCTTC	CASSRLAGVNEQFF
.	TRBD2	TRBJ2-3	TRBV29-1	TGCAGCGTTGAAGCGGGACTAGCGGGCCTAACGCAGTATTTT	CSVEAGLAGLTQYF
.	.	TRBJ2-7	TRBV27	TGTGCCAGCAGCCCTGCCTACGAGCAGTACTTC	CASSPAYEQYF
.	.	TRBJ2-7	TRBV6-5	TGTGCCAGCAGTTACTCAGCAGGGGGGATCTACGAGCAGTACTTC	CASSYSAGGIYEQYF
.	TRBD1	TRBJ2-1	TRBV7-3	TGTGCCAGCAGCCTGCGCCCGGGACAGGGGGCGCAGGGTGAGCAGTTCTTC	CASSLRPGQGAQGEQFF
few	.	TRBJ1-2	TRBV28	TGTGCCAGCACCACTCCTCGGCGGGGCTACACCTTC	CASTTPRRGYTF
.	.	TRBJ1-4	TRBV30	TGTGCCTGGAGTCTCGGACGGGCCGGGGGAAAACTGTTTTTT	CAWSLGRAGGKLFF
.	TRBD2	TRBJ2-1	TRBV4-1	TGCGCCAGCAGCCCTCTAGGAAGGCGGGAGTGGGACAATGAGCAGTTCTTC	CASSPLGRREWDNEQFF
.	TRBD2	TRBJ2-3	TRBV12-5	TGTGCTAGTGGTACGGGACTAGGCGTCACAGATACGCAGTATTTT	CASGTGLGVTDTQYF
.	.	TRBJ2-7	TRBV5-1	TGCGCCAGCAGCTTGTTATTCACGGGCGAGCAGTACTTC	CASSLLFTGEQYF
.	.	TRBJ2-1	TRBV27	TGTGCCAGCAGTCGTAGCGCCCCGGGCTCCTACAATGAGCAGTTCTTC	CASSRSAPGSYNEQFF
.	TRBD1	TRBJ1-4	TRBV3-1/TRBV3-2	TGTGCCAGCAGCCAAGGTTGGACAGGGGTTAAAAAACTGTTTTTT	CASSQGWTGVKKLFF
.	.	TRBJ2-2	TRBV27	TGTGCCAGCAGTTTAAGGGGGAGAGCCGGGGAGCTGTTTTTT	CASSLRGRAGELFF
.	TRBD1	TRBJ2-2	TRBV2	TGTGCCAGCAGTCGGGACAGGCGAAACACCGGGGAGCTGTTTTTT	CASSRDRRNTGELFF
.	.	TRBJ2-4	TRBV18	TGTGCCAGCTCACCAAGGCAGGGCGACATTCAGTACTTC	CASSPRQGDIQYF
.	.	TRBJ2-7	TRBV29-1	TGCAGCGTTTCTCGGACTACCTACGAGCAGTACTTC	CSVSRTTYEQYF
.	TRBD2	TRBJ2-3	TRBV19	TGTGCCAGTAGTGCAAAATCCGGGACTAGCGGCGTTCGCACAGATACGCAGTATTTT	CASSAKSGTSGVRTDTQYF
once	TRBD2	TRBJ2-3	TRBV5-6	TGTGCCAGCAGCTTGGCGGGGGGGCGGCCAGCTGACACAGATACGCAGTATTTT	CASSLAGGRPADTDTQYF
.	.	TRBJ2-5	TRBV18	TGTGCCAGCTCACTGACAGGACGTCAAGAGACCCAGTACTTC	CASSLTGRQETQYF
.	TRBD2	TRBJ2-1	TRBV6-5	TGTGCCAGCAGTTACTCCCGGGGAGGGCGGAATGAGCAGTTCTTC	CASSYSRGGRNEQFF
.	TRBD1	TRBJ2-7	TRBV7-2	TGTGCCAGCAGCTTAGAGGGCAGGGGGTTGGGGCAGTACTTC	CASSLEGRGLGQYF
.	.	TRBJ2-7	TRBV19	TGTGCCAGTAGTATAGATCTATCCAGGGGTCACTACGAGCAGTACTTC	CASSIDLSRGHYEQYF